These T cell receptor beta chains were read from a single sample in a study of tumor and adjacent non-tumor tissue in lung cancer. TCRdb ran MiXCR on the multiplex PCR reads and lists one entry per CDR3 protein. The sample comprises about 120,000 distinct CDR3 sequences, 84% of which are singletons, and 20% to 25% rests with the top ten. The sample comprised lung tumor tissue. The receptors come from a man between 70 and 80 years old with non-small cell lung cancer. The CDR3 runs from the conserved cysteine through the conserved F or W. The D gene is left open where the match is weak. Size tells how often a clone was seen (once, few, many) or the class of an expanded clone, and some rows leave it out.

J: TRBJ2-2
D: NA
V: TRBV6-1
size: NA
CDR3: CASRGVGSIGELFF
DNA: TGTGCTAGCAGGGGGGTCGGCAGCATCGGGGAGCTGTTTTTC

J: TRBJ1-1
D: TRBD1
V: TRBV6-5
size: NA
CDR3: CASRTGTGLVIEDFF
DNA: TGTGCCAGCAGGACCGGGACAGGCTTGGTCATTGAAGATTTCTTT

J: TRBJ2-2
D: NA
V: TRBV11-1
size: NA
CDR3: CASSSGLYGELFF
DNA: TGTGCCAGCAGCTCCGGACTGTACGGGGAGCTGTTTTTT

J: TRBJ1-2
D: TRBD1
V: TRBV11-2
size: NA
CDR3: CASSLTGGTHGCTF
DNA: TGTGCCAGCAGCCTGACAGGGGGTACCCATGGCTGCACCTTC

J: TRBJ2-3
D: TRBD1
V: TRBV20-1
size: NA
CDR3: CSAMDRSTDTKYF
DNA: TGCAGTGCTATGGACAGGAGCACGGATACGAAGTATTTT

J: TRBJ1-2
D: NA
V: TRBV11-3
size: few
CDR3: CASSPRRNYGYTF
DNA: TGTGCCAGTAGCCCGCGACGGAACTATGGCTACACCTTC

J: TRBJ2-1
D: NA
V: TRBV28
size: NA
CDR3: CATSFMGAGNEQFF
DNA: TGTGCCACTAGTTTTATGGGGGCGGGCAATGAGCAGTTCTTC

J: TRBJ2-1
D: TRBD1
V: TRBV5-1
size: NA
CDR3: CASGPGTGSWDEQFF
DNA: TGCGCCAGCGGCCCCGGGACAGGGAGTTGGGATGAACAGTTCTTC

J: TRBJ1-5
D: NA
V: TRBV6-2/TRBV6-3
size: many
CDR3: CASSPTNSNQPQHF
DNA: TGTGCCAGCAGCCCTACAAATAGCAATCAGCCCCAGCATTTT

J: TRBJ2-7
D: NA
V: TRBV11-2
size: NA
CDR3: CTSSLDQGGKYEQYF
DNA: TGTACTAGCAGCTTAGACCAGGGGGGCAAGTACGAGCAGTACTTC

J: TRBJ1-6
D: NA
V: TRBV12-3/TRBV12-4
size: NA
CDR3: CASISGTRGYNSPLHF
DNA: TGTGCAAGCATCTCCGGGACAAGGGGCTATAATTCACCCCTCCACTTT

J: TRBJ1-5
D: NA
V: TRBV7-8
size: NA
CDR3: CASSLNNRQPQHF
DNA: TGTGCCAGCAGCTTAAATAACAGACAGCCCCAGCATTTT

J: TRBJ2-3
D: NA
V: TRBV29-1
size: NA
CDR3: CSVSGQDTDTQYF
DNA: TGCAGCGTTAGTGGGCAGGACACAGATACGCAGTATTTT

J: TRBJ2-5
D: NA
V: TRBV29-1
size: NA
CDR3: CSAEPYLQRGQETLCF
DNA: TGCAGCGCCGAGCCCTACCTCCAGAGAGGTCAAGAGACCCTGTGCTTC

J: TRBJ2-1
D: NA
V: TRBV12-3/TRBV12-4
size: NA
CDR3: CASSLSREGNVQFF
DNA: TGTGCCAGCAGTTTATCGCGTGAGGGCAATGTACAGTTCTTC

J: TRBJ1-5
D: NA
V: TRBV18
size: once
CDR3: CTSSPSEGGLFQPQHF
DNA: TGTACCAGCTCACCCAGTGAGGGGGGACTTTTTCAGCCTCAGCATTTT

J: TRBJ2-7
D: NA
V: TRBV11-2
size: NA
CDR3: CASPPAGTPTYEQYF
DNA: TGTGCCAGCCCCCCCGCCGGGACACCAACCTACGAGCAGTACTTC

J: TRBJ2-2
D: NA
V: TRBV20-1
size: NA
CDR3: CSARGGSLGVGTGELFF
DNA: TGCAGTGCTAGAGGTGGGAGTCTAGGAGTGGGCACCGGGGAACTGTTTTTT

J: TRBJ2-6
D: NA
V: TRBV10-3
size: NA
CDR3: CAISDGNSGVNVLTF
DNA: TGTGCCATCAGTGACGGAAACTCTGGGGTCAACGTCCTAACTTTC

J: TRBJ2-4
D: NA
V: TRBV21-1
size: NA
CDR3: CAISKANPRPRSGNIQYF
DNA: TGTGCCATCAGCAAAGCGAATCCCCGGCCACGTTCAGGGAACATTCAGTACTTC

J: TRBJ2-7
D: NA
V: TRBV29-1
size: NA
CDR3: CSVQDTRLVGVSYEQYF
DNA: TGCAGTGTTCAAGATACTAGACTAGTGGGAGTATCCTACGAGCAGTACTTC

J: TRBJ2-7
D: TRBD2
V: TRBV6-6
size: NA
CDR3: CASSNPSGSFDEQYF
DNA: TGTGCCAGCTCTAACCCTAGCGGGAGTTTTGATGAGCAGTACTTC

J: TRBJ1-6
D: NA
V: TRBV11-2
size: few
CDR3: CASSLEWAANSPLHF
DNA: TGTGCCAGCAGCTTAGAGTGGGCGGCGAATTCACCCCTCCACTTT

J: TRBJ1-5
D: NA
V: TRBV7-2
size: once
CDR3: CVSSLFFVEGNQSQHF
DNA: TGTGTCAGCAGCTTATTCTTCGTGGAGGGCAATCAGTCCCAGCATTTT

J: TRBJ1-2
D: NA
V: TRBV28
size: many
CDR3: CASSRGTNYGYTF
DNA: TGTGCCAGCAGTAGGGGAACTAACTATGGCTACACCTTC

J: TRBJ2-5
D: NA
V: TRBV10-2
size: NA
CDR3: CAIQGAATRGWETQYF
DNA: TGCGCCATCCAGGGAGCTGCAACGAGGGGTTGGGAGACCCAGTACTTC

J: TRBJ2-1
D: NA
V: TRBV11-2
size: NA
CDR3: CASSSDNEEFF
DNA: TGTGCCAGCAGCTCGGACAATGAGGAGTTCTTC

J: TRBJ2-4
D: TRBD1
V: TRBV6-2/TRBV6-3
size: NA
CDR3: CASSSTTETGVYIEYF
DNA: TGTGCCAGCTCATCAACAACCGAGACAGGGGTTTACATTGAGTACTTC

J: TRBJ1-1
D: NA
V: TRBV6-5
size: NA
CDR3: CASKPGVNTEVFF
DNA: TGTGCCAGCAAGCCAGGGGTTAACACTGAAGTTTTCTTT

J: TRBJ1-5
D: TRBD1
V: TRBV12-5
size: NA
CDR3: CVSALDRNQPQRF
DNA: TGTGTTAGTGCCCTGGACAGGAATCAGCCCCAGCGTTTT

J: TRBJ2-7
D: NA
V: TRBV10-3
size: NA
CDR3: CAISPPRDYEQYF
DNA: TGTGCCATCAGTCCCCCCAGGGATTACGAGCAGTACTTC

J: TRBJ1-6
D: NA
V: TRBV6-5
size: NA
CDR3: CASSYSAGEYSPLHF
DNA: TGTGCCAGCAGTTACTCGGCAGGGGAATATTCACCCCTCCACTTT

J: TRBJ2-2
D: NA
V: TRBV13
size: NA
CDR3: CANNLTGTTGELFF
DNA: TGTGCCAACAATCTAACCGGGACAACCGGGGAGCTGTTTTTT

J: TRBJ1-4
D: TRBD1
V: TRBV12-3/TRBV12-4
size: NA
CDR3: CANSVQTGNTEKLFF
DNA: TGTGCCAACAGCGTACAGACAGGGAATACTGAAAAACTGTTCTTT

J: TRBJ2-2
D: NA
V: TRBV4-1
size: NA
CDR3: CAINQVSFWAGSDTGELFF
DNA: TGCGCCATCAACCAAGTTTCATTTTGGGCGGGATCAGACACCGGGGAGCTGTTTTTT

J: TRBJ1-1
D: NA
V: TRBV20-1
size: once
CDR3: CSTRGLGMAESTEAFF
DNA: TGCAGTACTAGAGGACTTGGGATGGCTGAAAGCACTGAAGCTTTCTTT

J: TRBJ1-6
D: NA
V: TRBV11-2
size: NA
CDR3: CASSLASSGSPLHF
DNA: TGTGCCAGCAGCTTAGCGTCCAGCGGTTCACCCCTCCACTTT

J: TRBJ2-2
D: NA
V: TRBV6-2/TRBV6-3
size: NA
CDR3: CASKWGRNTGELFF
DNA: TGTGCCAGCAAATGGGGGCGAAACACCGGGGAGTTGTTTTTT

J: TRBJ1-5
D: TRBD1
V: TRBV24-1
size: NA
CDR3: CATSDLLWPSRGRGQSQHF
DNA: TGTGCCACCAGTGATTTGCTGTGGCCATCCAGGGGGCGCGGGCAGTCCCAGCATTTT

J: TRBJ2-2
D: TRBD2
V: TRBV11-2
size: NA
CDR3: CASSPLAGGTGDLLF
DNA: TGTGCCAGCAGCCCCCTAGCGGGGGGAACCGGGGATCTGTTATTT

J: TRBJ2-7
D: TRBD2
V: TRBV13
size: many
CDR3: CASSLGAGVLSYEQYF
DNA: TGTGCCAGCAGCTTAGGTGCGGGAGTTCTGTCCTACGAGCAGTACTTC

J: TRBJ2-7
D: NA
V: TRBV6-5
size: once
CDR3: CAVGRRVVGSYERYF
DNA: TGTGCCGTCGGAAGGAGAGTAGTAGGTTCTTACGAGCGGTACTTC

J: TRBJ1-1
D: NA
V: TRBV11-2
size: NA
CDR3: CANATVDEAFF
DNA: TGTGCCAATGCCACGGTCGACGAAGCTTTCTTT

J: TRBJ1-4
D: TRBD1
V: TRBV12-5
size: NA
CDR3: CARDFTTGGAYDEKLFF
DNA: TGTGCTCGTGATTTCACCACAGGGGGTGCCTATGATGAAAAACTGTTTTTT

J: TRBJ2-5
D: TRBD2
V: TRBV12-3/TRBV12-4
size: NA
CDR3: CASGGLAGLVVTQYF
DNA: TGTGCCAGCGGCGGGCTAGCGGGACTGGTGGTGACCCAGTACTTC

J: TRBJ2-3
D: NA
V: TRBV11-3
size: once
CDR3: CASSKRALDMQYF
DNA: TGTGCCAGTAGCAAGCGGGCCCTAGATATGCAGTATTTT

J: TRBJ2-7
D: NA
V: TRBV5-4
size: NA
CDR3: CASNLVAGKEQYF
DNA: TGTGCCAGCAACTTGGTTGCGGGGAAGGAGCAGTACTTC

J: TRBJ2-3
D: NA
V: TRBV5-1
size: many
CDR3: CASSLGQGSADTQYF
DNA: TGCGCCAGCAGCTTGGGTCAGGGGAGCGCAGATACGCAGTATTTT

J: TRBJ2-7
D: TRBD1
V: TRBV4-2
size: NA
CDR3: CAGSHGQGLHEQYF
DNA: TGTGCCGGCAGCCATGGACAGGGTCTCCACGAGCAGTACTTC

J: TRBJ1-2
D: NA
V: TRBV29-1
size: NA
CDR3: CSVGSQGHGGYGYTF
DNA: TGCAGCGTTGGTTCCCAGGGACACGGGGGATATGGCTACACCTTC

J: TRBJ2-3
D: TRBD2
V: TRBV12-3/TRBV12-4
size: NA
CDR3: CVSRTPGLAGEVQYF
DNA: TGTGTCAGTAGAACCCCGGGACTAGCGGGGGAGGTGCAGTATTTT

J: TRBJ2-3
D: TRBD1
V: TRBV28
size: NA
CDR3: CASGSWDRGNIDTQYF
DNA: TGTGCCAGCGGTTCGTGGGACAGGGGTAACATAGATACGCAGTATTTT

J: TRBJ1-1
D: TRBD1
V: TRBV6-1
size: NA
CDR3: CASTPSPGGAREAFF
DNA: TGTGCCAGCACACCAAGCCCAGGGGGAGCACGTGAAGCTTTCTTT

J: TRBJ2-7
D: NA
V: TRBV29-1
size: few
CDR3: CSVSGMADGGMQYF
DNA: TGCAGCGTCAGCGGAATGGCCGACGGTGGAATGCAGTACTTC

J: TRBJ1-2
D: NA
V: TRBV20-1
size: NA
CDR3: CSAGDGRYGYTF
DNA: TGCAGTGCTGGGGACGGTCGTTATGGCTACACCTTC

J: TRBJ2-3
D: NA
V: TRBV10-3
size: NA
CDR3: CVISARDTDTQYF
DNA: TGTGTCATCAGTGCACGGGATACAGATACGCAGTATTTT

J: TRBJ1-4
D: NA
V: TRBV11-2
size: NA
CDR3: CASSYRRGTNEELFF
DNA: TGTGCCAGCAGCTATAGAAGGGGCACTAACGAAGAACTGTTTTTT

J: TRBJ2-2
D: TRBD1
V: TRBV11-2
size: NA
CDR3: CGSNLVGTGVAGELFF
DNA: TGTGGCAGCAACTTAGTGGGCACAGGGGTTGCCGGGGAGCTATTTTTT

J: TRBJ2-7
D: NA
V: TRBV6-5
size: NA
CDR3: CASGSSEIIEQYF
DNA: TGTGCCAGCGGTTCGTCCGAAATCATCGAGCAGTACTTC